Each of the 30 T cell receptor beta chains below was sequenced from the same sample in a study of T cells in women clearing cervical HPV infection. The protocol was immunoSEQ multiplex PCR, while the TCRdb copy is restricted to in-frame clones and leaves out a portion. Across roughly 28,000 clones, the top ten clones capture around 2.8% of the sample. The sequenced material came from blood buffy coat. The source is a woman between 18 and 69 years old with a cervical HPV16 infection that either progressed to CIN3+ or cleared (not recorded which).

A remark on this clone: Read data end 3 residues before the CDR3 end; the end is taken from the germline J gene. V and J are TRBV19 and TRBJ2-2, with D possibly matching TRBD2 (6 bases). The CDR3 consists of 13 residues. Germline V gene sequence: CDR1 LNHDA, CDR2 SQIVND (reference sequence). The DNA read from the CDR3 is TGTGCCAGTAGTGCCGGGGGAGGTGAAAAG. It specifies CASSAGGGEK. The entire CDR3 protein reads CASSAGGGEKLFF.

Notes on this clone: The CDR3 extends 3 residues past the end of the read, so its final part is completed from the germline J gene. The rearrangement joins TRBV23-1 to TRBJ1-1, with a possible D match to TRBD1 (5 bases). TRBV23-1 is an ORF for which the function is uncertain. The CDR3 is 15 residues long. The DNA read from the CDR3 is TGCGCCAGCAGTCAATCTTGCAGGGAATTGGAAGAA. Its protein product is CASSQSCRELEE. The complete CDR3 protein is CASSQSCRELEEAFF.

For this clone: The CDR3 end is not reached by the read, which stops 3 residues before it; the germline J gene fills it in. The chain is built from TRBV9 and TRBJ2-7; 10 nucleotides align to TRBD1. Trimming cost V 2 bases and J 2 bases; bases outside gene matches: 4. Germline V lookup: CDR1 SGDLS, CDR2 YYNGEE. The CDR3 has 15 residues. Incomplete CDR3 DNA: TGTGCCAGCAGCGTCGGGACAGGGGATGCCTACGAG. Translation gives CASSVGTGDAYE. The whole CDR3 sequence is CASSVGTGDAYEQYF.

Notes on this clone: The missing CDR3 end, 3 residues past where the read stops, is filled in from the germline J gene. This sequence joins TRBV18 and TRBJ2-5, with no clear D. The CDR3 runs to 14 residues. V gave up 2 bases and J gave up 1 base, with 8 bases separating them. CDR1 and CDR2 from the germline V gene are KGHSH and LQKENI. The CDR3 spells CASSPNNPQETQYF. CDR3 bases read: TGTGCCAGCTCACCAAACAACCCCCAAGAGACC.

Notes on this clone: The read finishes 3 residues shy of the CDR3 end, and the germline J gene is used to complete it. The V and J genes are TRBV7-9 and TRBJ1-4, with a tentative D call TRBD1 (6 bases). V lost 6 bases and J lost 7, with 12 bases in between. The CDR3 totals 13 residues. Germline V gene sequence: CDR1 SEHNR, CDR2 FQNEAQ (reference sequence). The part of the CDR3 DNA that was read is TGTGCCAGCAGGGCAGGGGAAGGTGAAAAA. The encoded protein is CASRAGEGEK. The complete CDR3 sequence is CASRAGEGEKLFF.

Details on this clone: The CDR3 end is not reached by the read, which stops 3 residues before it; the germline J gene fills it in. The rearrangement uses TRBV5-4 and TRBJ1-2; D is possibly TRBD1 (5 bases). Germline CDR1 and CDR2: SGHNT and YYREEE (reference sequence). The CDR3 runs to 16 residues. Trimming removed 4 bases at V and 2 bases at J, with 18 bases between. The CDR3 here is CASSAGGRGGNYGYTF. The sequenced part of the CDR3 DNA is TGTGCCAGCAGCGCTGGGGGGAGAGGTGGGAACTATGGC.

CDR3 DNA (partial): TGCAGTGCTAGAGATTACAGGGACTACGAG. The encoded protein is CSARDYRDYE. The full CDR3 is CSARDYRDYEQYF. The V call is TRBV20-1, the J call TRBJ2-7; possibly TRBD1 for D (6 bases). Coverage ceases 3 residues before the CDR3 finishes, and the germline J gene fills in the end. This CDR3 region has 13 residues. Trimming took off 0 bases at V and 3 bases at J, with 9 bases between the two ends. Germline assignment: CDR1 DFQATT and CDR2 SNEGSKA (reference sequence).

On this clone itself: Coverage ceases 3 residues before the CDR3 finishes, and the germline J gene fills in the end. Within the sample, other DNA sequences also encode this same CDR3. The chain employs TRBV6-4 and TRBJ2-3, with 9 bases identical to TRBD2. V was pared by 3 bases and J by 6 bases, with 7 bases of the junction left unmatched. CDR1 is MRHNA, CDR2 SNTAGT, per germline. This CDR3 region has 15 residues. This CDR3 reads CASSERGGTTDTQYF. The part of the CDR3 DNA that was read is TGTGCCAGCAGTGAGCGGGGGGGTACTACTGATACG.

Comments on this clone: The read comes to an end 3 residues before the CDR3 does, leaving the germline J gene to fill in the end. This chain joins TRBV18 and TRBJ2-1, with D possibly matching TRBD2 (5 bases). The CDR3 extends over 16 amino acids. Trimming took 2 bases from V and 5 from J, leaving 16 bases between them. Germline V gene lookup returns CDR1 KGHSH and CDR2 LQKENI. Partial CDR3 DNA: TGTGCCAGCTCACCAAACGGGGTAGGTCACAACAATGAG. Translating it yields CASSPNGVGHNNE. The whole CDR3 sequence reads CASSPNGVGHNNEQFF. The variable domain in full, with the rest retrieved from reference TRBV18 and TRBJ2-1, is NAGVMQNPRHLVRRRGQEARLRCSPMKGHSHVYWYRQLPEEGLKFMVYLQKENIIDESGMPKERFSAEFPKEGPSILRIQQVVRGDSAAYFCASSPNGVGHNNEQFFGPGTRLTVL.

A word on this clone: The read ends 3 residues before the CDR3 terminus; that terminus is restored from the germline J gene. This chain links TRBV20-1 with TRBJ1-4; a possible D gene is TRBD1 (5 bases). CDR1 is DFQATT and CDR2 is SNEGSKA in the germline V gene (reference sequence). V was trimmed by 3 bases and J by 8 bases, leaving 13 bases between them. The CDR3 contains 13 residues. CDR3 in amino acids: CSARTVSEEKLFF. CDR3 DNA (partial): TGCAGTGCTAGGACAGTATCAGAAGAAAAA.

Concerning this clone: The read falls 3 residues short of the CDR3 end, and the missing part is taken from the germline J gene. The genes are TRBV4-1 and TRBJ2-1; 10 nucleotides agree with TRBD2. V lost 1 base to trimming and J lost 5 bases; unmatched junction nucleotides: 8. This CDR3 is 17 amino acids long. Germline V CDR1 and CDR2: MGHRA, YSYEKL. CDR3 residues: CASSQVAAGGSHNEQFF. The CDR3 bases that were read are TGCGCCAGCAGCCAAGTCGCAGCGGGAGGGTCACACAATGAG.

Regarding this clone: The read is 3 residues too short to cover the CDR3 end, so that end is filled in from the germline J gene. This chain uses TRBV20-1 with TRBJ2-1, with 7 bases matching TRBD2. Per the germline V gene, CDR1 is DFQATT and CDR2 is SNEGSKA (reference sequence). Germline trimming cut 5 bases from V and 2 bases from J; bases unmatched to any gene: 6. CDR3 length equals 14 residues. The CDR3 DNA, read in part, is TGCAGTGCTGAAACTAGCGTGACCTACAATGAG. This encodes CSAETSVTYNE. The whole CDR3 reads CSAETSVTYNEQFF.

The CDR3 here is CASSSAGNEQYF. The DNA read from the CDR3 is TGTGCCAGCAGTTCAGCAGGCAACGAG. The chain uses TRBV12-3 or TRBV12-4 and TRBJ2-7, with D unclear. The read ends 3 residues shy of where the CDR3 ends; the end is completed using the germline J gene. This CDR3 is 12 amino acids long. Trimming took 4 bases from V and 5 from J, leaving 9 bases between them.

A word on this clone: The read falls 3 residues short of the CDR3 end, and the missing part is taken from the germline J gene. The chain carries TRBV10-3 and TRBJ2-2; TRBD1 aligns across 10 bases. Germline CDR1 and CDR2: ENHRY and SYGVKD. The V and J ends lost 3 bases and 5 bases, in that order; junction bases with no gene match: 6. The CDR3 runs to 16 residues. CDR3 residues: CAISDRGTGATGELFF. The covered CDR3 bases are TGTGCCATCAGTGATCGAGGGACAGGGGCTACCGGGGAG.

On this clone: The read halts 3 residues ahead of the CDR3 end, with the missing end drawn from the germline J gene. The genes are TRBV20-1 and TRBJ2-7, with 7 bases fitting TRBD1. V shed 3 bases and J 5 bases; nucleotides not matched to a gene: 19. The CDR3 contains 17 residues. Germline values: CDR1 DFQATT, CDR2 SNEGSKA (reference sequence). CDR3 loop: CSASLADRVRFSNEQYF. The CDR3 bases that were read are TGCAGTGCTAGTTTGGCTGACAGGGTGAGGTTTAGTAACGAG.

A word on this clone: The CDR3 end lies 3 residues beyond the end of the read and is filled in from the germline J gene. The gene calls are TRBV5-1 and TRBJ1-3; 10 bases align to TRBD1. Germline CDR1 and CDR2: SGHRS and YFSETQ. This CDR3 contains 14 residues. V shed 7 bases, J shed 0 bases, and the junction held 1 base outside the gene matches. The CDR3 loop reads CASRTGGSGNTIYF. The CDR3 bases that were read are TGCGCCAGCCGGACAGGGGGCTCTGGAAACACC.

As to this clone: Read data end 3 residues before the CDR3 end; the end is taken from the germline J gene. The chain joins TRBV10-3 to TRBJ1-2; 8 bases are shared with TRBD1. The germline V gene encodes CDR1 ENHRY and CDR2 SYGVKD. The CDR3 runs 12 residues. The part of the CDR3 DNA that was read is TGTGCCACCAACCCGGGACAGGCGACC. This gives the protein CATNPGQAT. The entire CDR3 is CATNPGQATYTF.

The sequenced CDR3 bases are TGCAGTGCTAGTGGGACAGGGTGGTACGAG. Its translation is CSASGTGWYE. In full, the CDR3 is CSASGTGWYEQYF. This chain uses TRBV20-1 with TRBJ2-7, with 9 nucleotides matching TRBD1. Sequencing ends 3 residues short of the CDR3 end; the germline J gene provides the rest. Germline V gives CDR1 DFQATT, CDR2 SNEGSKA (reference sequence). The CDR3 is 13 amino acids. V lost 3 bases, J lost 4 bases, and 4 bases stayed unmatched.

Points on this clone: The read stops 3 residues short of the end of the CDR3; the missing end is completed from the germline J gene. V is TRBV18 and J is TRBJ2-7, with D maybe TRBD2 (6 bases). V gave up 6 bases and J gave up 6 bases, with 9 bases separating them. The germline CDR1 and CDR2 sequences are KGHSH and LQKENI. The CDR3 sequence is 11 residues long. The CDR3 reads CASSQGGEQYF. The part of the CDR3 DNA that was read is TGTGCCAGCTCCCAGGGAGGCGAG.

On this clone itself: Read coverage stops 3 residues before the CDR3 terminus; the germline J gene supplies the remainder. J is TRBJ2-7 and V is TRBV30; TRBD1 matches 7 bases. Germline CDR1 GTSNPN, CDR2 SVGIG (reference sequence). The V segment lost 0 bases and the J segment 6 bases; nucleotides outside the gene matches: 14. The CDR3 is 16 residues long. CDR3 amino acids: CAWSVIKQGKYGEQYF. CDR3 DNA (partial): TGTGCCTGGAGTGTCATAAAACAGGGGAAGTACGGCGAG.

Concerning this clone itself: Read coverage stops 3 residues before the CDR3 terminus; the germline J gene supplies the remainder. This rearrangement joins TRBV19 to TRBJ2-1, with 9 bases that match TRBD2. The CDR3 is made up of 16 amino acids. Germline assignment: CDR1 LNHDA and CDR2 SQIVND (reference sequence). V trimming: 3 bases; J trimming: 7 bases; junction bases outside the gene matches: 10. CDR3 in amino acids: CASSISSGIVGNEQFF. The CDR3 bases that were read are TGTGCCAGTAGTATTTCTAGCGGGATAGTTGGTAATGAG.

Remarks on this clone: The read comes to an end 3 residues before the CDR3 does, leaving the germline J gene to fill in the end. V is TRBV20-1 and J is TRBJ1-1; 7 positions match TRBD1. J lost 5 bases, V lost 7 bases, and 10 bases had no gene match. CDR3 length: 13 amino acids. The germline gives CDR1 DFQATT, CDR2 SNEGSKA (reference sequence). Partial CDR3 DNA: TGCAGTGGCAAGACAGGGCTTGAGACTGAA. Translating gives CSGKTGLETE. The whole CDR3 region reads CSGKTGLETEAFF.

About this clone: The read ends 3 residues shy of where the CDR3 ends; the end is completed using the germline J gene. The chain carries TRBV18 and TRBJ2-2; tentatively, D is TRBD1 (6 bases). This CDR3 comprises 18 residues. Germline-derived CDR1 and CDR2 are KGHSH and LQKENI. The germline V and J ends were trimmed by 1 base and 6 bases, with 21 bases remaining between them. The CDR3 DNA, read in part, is TGTGCCAGCTCACCACGAACAGGGTTAGGCGGTCTCGCCGGGGAG. Its translation: CASSPRTGLGGLAGE. The CDR3 in full is CASSPRTGLGGLAGELFF.

On this clone itself: The read finishes 3 residues shy of the CDR3 end, and the germline J gene is used to complete it. The chain is built from TRBV7-6 and TRBJ2-1; 11 positions match TRBD2. This CDR3 contains 15 residues. The trim removed 5 bases at V and 7 bases at J, leaving 7 bases unmatched. Germline CDR1 reads SGHVS; CDR2 reads FNYEAQ. CDR3: CASSGTSGRLNEQFF. Incomplete CDR3 DNA: TGTGCCAGCAGCGGCACTAGCGGGAGATTAAATGAG. Full variable domain (missing parts from reference TRBV7-6 and TRBJ2-1): GAGVSQSPRYKVTKRGQDVALRCDPISGHVSLYWYRQALGQGPEFLTYFNYEAQQDKSGLPNDRFSAERPEGSISTLTIQRTEQRDSAMYRCASSGTSGRLNEQFFGPGTRLTVL.

About this clone: The read terminates 3 residues ahead of where the CDR3 ends, so the germline J gene completes it. This chain links TRBV5-1 with TRBJ1-4; D uncertain. V was cut by 4 bases and J by 0 bases, with 10 bases left in between. CDR1 and CDR2 from the germline V gene are SGHRS and YFSETQ. The length of the CDR3 is 15 residues. The part of the CDR3 DNA that was read is TGCGCCAGCAGCGACGGGGATGCAACTAATGAAAAA. This codes for CASSDGDATNEK. The full-length CDR3 reads as CASSDGDATNEKLFF.

Concerning this clone itself: Read data end 3 residues before the CDR3 end; the end is taken from the germline J gene. This rearrangement joins TRBV20-1 to TRBJ1-6; 8 bases match TRBD1. The CDR3 consists of 15 residues. Germline trimming cut 3 bases from V and 10 bases from J; bases unmatched to any gene: 11. CDR1 DFQATT and CDR2 SNEGSKA come from the germline V gene (reference sequence). The CDR3 here is CSARLQGAIDSPLHF. CDR3 DNA, as far as it was read: TGCAGTGCTAGGCTTCAGGGGGCGATTGACTCACCC.

Regarding this clone: The read terminates 3 residues before the CDR3 end, so the remaining end is supplied by the germline J gene. The genes are TRBV29-1 and TRBJ2-7; 7 bases agree with TRBD1. J gave up 2 bases and V 0 bases, and 7 bases lay outside the gene matches. This CDR3 region has 15 residues. Per germline, CDR1 SQVTM and CDR2 ANQGSEA. The CDR3 region is CSVEDQRQGAYEQYF. The CDR3 bases that were read are TGCAGCGTTGAAGATCAGCGGCAGGGGGCCTACGAG.

This CDR3 reads CASSFAGTGVYEQYF. The sequenced CDR3 bases are TGTGCCAGCAGCTTCGCCGGGACAGGAGTTTACGAG. The rearrangement uses TRBV7-9 and TRBJ2-7, with 8 bases fitting TRBD1. The read finishes 3 residues shy of the CDR3 end, and the germline J gene is used to complete it. Germline CDR1 is SEHNR and CDR2 is FQNEAQ (reference sequence). With 3 bases clipped from V and 4 bases from J, the junction kept 8 bases outside the gene matches. CDR3 length: 15 residues.

For this clone: The read gets to within 3 residues of the CDR3 end, and the germline J gene fills in the rest. The J gene is TRBJ1-5, the V gene TRBV7-9; 9 nucleotides line up with TRBD1. The CDR3 is 15 amino acids. Germline V gene lookup returns CDR1 SEHNR and CDR2 FQNEAQ (reference sequence). Unmatched junction bases numbered 6, after V lost 5 bases and J lost 4 bases. CDR3 residues: CASSAPGTGNQPQHF. The CDR3 bases that were read are TGTGCCAGCAGCGCCCCCGGGACAGGGAATCAGCCC.

With regard to this clone: The CDR3 goes on 3 residues after the read ends, and that part is filled in from the germline J gene. The chain is built from TRBV10-3 and TRBJ2-5; D might be TRBD2 (6 bases). Trimming removed 6 bases at V and 2 bases at J, with 16 bases between. The CDR3 is made up of 15 amino acids. CDR1 ENHRY and CDR2 SYGVKD come from the germline V gene. CDR3 loop: CAISPSGTEQETQYF. The covered CDR3 bases are TGTGCCATCAGCCCCTCCGGGACTGAGCAAGAGACC.